A selection of T cell receptor beta chains follows, all from one sample in a study of blood T cell repertoires in COVID-19. Generated by immunoSEQ multiplex PCR, the TCRdb table keeps only in-frame clones and is missing some. The repertoire holds about 250,000 clones, with around 82% as singletons. Material for sequencing was peripheral blood. These TCRs come from a man aged 35-49 years with active or convalescent COVID-19. CDR3s include the opening cysteine and the closing phenylalanine or tryptophan. A D gene is named only where the DNA matches it firmly. Not all rows give a size; the values are once, few, many and, for expanded clones, a class.

V	size	J	D	CDR3	DNA
TRBV24-1	NA	TRBJ2-5	NA	CATSHTGTRETQYF	TGTGCCACCAGTCATACAGGTACAAGGGAGACCCAGTACTTC
TRBV10-1	NA	TRBJ2-2	NA	CASRATLSTGELFF	TGCGCCAGCAGGGCGACTCTTTCCACCGGGGAGCTGTTTTTT
TRBV10-3	few	TRBJ1-2	TRBD1	CAITPGQGNLGGYTF	TGTGCCATCACCCCGGGACAGGGTAATTTAGGTGGCTACACCTTC
TRBV24-1	NA	TRBJ2-3	NA	CATSGSGVDTQYF	TGTGCCACCAGTGGTTCAGGGGTAGATACGCAGTATTTT
TRBV4-3	NA	TRBJ1-3	NA	CASSQGNSGGNTIYF	TGCGCCAGCAGCCAAGGTAACAGCGGGGGAAACACCATATATTTT
TRBV6-1	NA	TRBJ2-7	TRBD2	CASSEFSSGDEQYF	TGTGCCAGCAGTGAATTCTCTAGCGGTGACGAGCAGTACTTC
TRBV19	few	TRBJ1-2	TRBD1	CASSISGGASVGYTF	TGTGCCAGTAGTATTTCAGGGGGCGCATCGGTTGGCTACACCTTC
TRBV10-1	NA	TRBJ2-5	TRBD2	CASSSGTSGKLGETQYF	TGCGCCAGCAGCTCCGGGACTAGCGGTAAACTAGGAGAGACCCAGTACTTC
TRBV2	once	TRBJ2-3	NA	CASTRDTDTQYF	TGTGCCAGCACCAGGGACACAGATACGCAGTATTTT
TRBV18	NA	TRBJ2-7	NA	CASSPTQGPEQYF	TGTGCCAGCTCACCCACACAGGGTCCCGAGCAGTACTTC
TRBV15	NA	TRBJ1-1	TRBD1	CATSYRGRTEAFF	TGTGCCACCAGTTACAGGGGTAGAACTGAAGCTTTCTTT
TRBV5-1	NA	TRBJ1-5	TRBD1	CASSPTAGTGTNQPQHF	TGCGCCAGCAGCCCCACAGCCGGGACAGGGACCAATCAGCCCCAGCATTTT
TRBV12-5	NA	TRBJ2-5	NA	CASGLVDNRLEQETQYF	TGTGCTAGTGGTTTGGTAGATAACAGGCTCGAACAAGAGACCCAGTACTTC
TRBV19	NA	TRBJ1-5	NA	CASTPLQGNQPQHF	TGTGCCAGTACTCCGCTGCAGGGGAATCAGCCCCAGCATTTT
TRBV10-3	NA	TRBJ2-1	TRBD2	CAISKREDFDEQFF	TGTGCCATCAGTAAGCGGGAGGATTTCGATGAGCAGTTCTTC
TRBV6-1	many	TRBJ1-2	NA	CASSESVTLEGYTF	TGTGCCAGCAGTGAATCCGTGACGCTGGAGGGCTACACCTTC
TRBV12-3/TRBV12-4	NA	TRBJ1-2	NA	CASIKRGLRGYTF	TGTGCCAGTATTAAGCGGGGGCTGCGGGGCTACACCTTC
TRBV7-6	NA	TRBJ2-1	NA	CASSLEGDIYEQFF	TGTGCCAGCAGCTTAGAGGGAGACATTTATGAGCAGTTCTTC
TRBV19	NA	TRBJ1-2	TRBD1	CASSLDRDYGYTF	TGTGCCAGTAGCCTCGACAGGGACTATGGCTACACCTTC
TRBV25-1	NA	TRBJ2-1	NA	CASSERLSRGNEQFF	TGTGCCAGCAGTGAAAGGTTAAGCCGAGGCAATGAGCAGTTCTTC
TRBV27	NA	TRBJ1-2	TRBD1	CASRDRGGYGYTF	TGTGCCAGCAGGGACAGGGGCGGCTATGGCTACACCTTC
TRBV5-4	NA	TRBJ1-2	NA	CASSSTMLIRSNYGYTF	TGTGCCAGCAGCTCCACTATGCTTATAAGGTCTAACTATGGCTACACCTTC
TRBV5-8	NA	TRBJ1-1	NA	CASSSVNTEAFF	TGTGCCAGCAGCTCCGTGAACACTGAAGCTTTCTTT
TRBV18	NA	TRBJ1-1	TRBD1	CATTGAGTEAFF	TGTGCCACGACAGGGGCCGGCACTGAAGCTTTCTTT
TRBV29-1	NA	TRBJ1-1	NA	CSVDDSGDTEAFF	TGCAGCGTAGACGACAGTGGGGACACTGAAGCTTTCTTT
TRBV11-2	NA	TRBJ2-3	TRBD2	CASSLVGRGTDTQYF	TGTGCCAGCAGCTTAGTCGGGAGGGGGACAGATACGCAGTATTTT
TRBV24-1	NA	TRBJ2-1	TRBD2	CATSDSSGGSYNEQFF	TGTGCCACCAGTGATTCTAGCGGGGGGTCTTACAATGAGCAGTTCTTC
TRBV30	NA	TRBJ1-6	TRBD1	CAWSTGTGGNSPLHF	TGTGCCTGGAGTACTGGGACAGGAGGTAATTCACCCCTCCACTTT
TRBV5-1	NA	TRBJ1-2	NA	CASSLESGNGYTF	TGCGCCAGCAGCTTGGAATCAGGGAACGGCTACACCTTC
TRBV2	NA	TRBJ1-4	NA	CASSRLNEKLFF	TGTGCCAGCAGTCGACTCAATGAAAAACTGTTTTTT
TRBV19	NA	TRBJ1-3	NA	CASSISASSGNTIYF	TGTGCCAGTAGTATTTCCGCGAGCTCTGGAAACACCATATATTTT
TRBV5-1	NA	TRBJ2-5	NA	CASSPMRAQETQYF	TGCGCCAGCAGCCCCATGAGAGCACAAGAGACCCAGTACTTC
TRBV4-2	NA	TRBJ1-6	NA	CASSQGSGGSSPLHF	TGTGCCAGCAGCCAAGGGTCCGGGGGGAGTTCACCCCTCCACTTT
TRBV3-1/TRBV3-2	NA	TRBJ2-3	TRBD2	CASSPSPGTSADTQYF	TGTGCCAGCAGCCCTTCCCCCGGGACTAGCGCAGATACGCAGTATTTT
TRBV4-2	NA	TRBJ1-6	NA	CASSIARGETNSPLHF	TGTGCCAGCAGCATCGCACGCGGGGAGACGAATTCACCCCTCCACTTT
TRBV11-3	NA	TRBJ2-1	NA	CASSQDSLTYNEQFF	TGTGCCAGCAGCCAGGACAGTCTTACCTACAATGAGCAGTTCTTC
TRBV6-1	NA	TRBJ1-6	TRBD1	CASSDLNRGYNSPLHF	TGTGCCAGCAGTGACCTCAACAGGGGTTATAATTCACCCCTCCACTTT
TRBV27	NA	TRBJ1-2	NA	CASSLSQQVGYGYTF	TGTGCCAGCAGTTTATCCCAGCAGGTCGGTTATGGCTACACCTTC
TRBV7-3	NA	TRBJ1-5	NA	CASSPGQGNQPQHF	TGTGCCAGCAGCCCGGGGCAGGGGAATCAGCCCCAGCATTTT
TRBV2	NA	TRBJ2-3	NA	CASIMTSTDTQYF	TGTGCCAGCATCATGACTAGTACGGATACGCAGTATTTT
TRBV19	NA	TRBJ1-1	TRBD1	CASSISTSTDRFSEAFF	TGTGCCAGTAGTATTTCTACTTCAACGGACAGGTTCTCTGAAGCTTTCTTT
TRBV7-2	NA	TRBJ2-4	TRBD2	CASSVRLAGNLAKNIQYF	TGTGCCAGCAGCGTCCGACTAGCGGGGAACTTAGCCAAAAACATTCAGTACTTC
TRBV7-9	NA	TRBJ2-5	NA	CASSLTIRAGETQYF	TGTGCCAGCAGCTTAACTATCCGTGCGGGAGAGACCCAGTACTTC
TRBV5-5	once	TRBJ1-2	TRBD1	CASSPWSGGSYGYTF	TGTGCCAGCAGCCCGTGGTCAGGGGGCTCCTATGGCTACACCTTC
TRBV18	NA	TRBJ2-1	NA	CASSPAQGINNEQFF	TGTGCCAGCTCACCGGCGCAGGGTATAAACAATGAGCAGTTCTTC
TRBV6-4	NA	TRBJ1-1	NA	CASSDEVGTEAFF	TGTGCCAGCAGTGACGAGGTAGGCACTGAAGCTTTCTTT
TRBV28	NA	TRBJ1-1	TRBD1	CASTGRGGWTEAFF	TGTGCCAGCACAGGGAGAGGGGGCTGGACTGAAGCTTTCTTT
TRBV5-8	NA	TRBJ2-1	NA	CASSGQISNEQFF	TGTGCCAGCAGCGGACAGATCTCCAATGAGCAGTTCTTC
TRBV18	NA	TRBJ2-1	TRBD2	CASSPPSSGRGEQFF	TGTGCCAGCTCACCACCTTCTAGCGGGAGAGGCGAGCAGTTCTTC
TRBV5-1	NA	TRBJ2-7	NA	CASSLAGDEQYF	TGCGCCAGCAGCTTGGCAGGGGATGAGCAGTACTTC
TRBV7-9	NA	TRBJ1-1	TRBD1	CASSFDRGQGHTEAFF	TGTGCCAGCAGTTTCGACAGGGGGCAGGGGCACACTGAAGCTTTCTTT
TRBV6-5	NA	TRBJ1-1	NA	CASSYSVMAAEAFF	TGTGCCAGCAGTTACTCGGTAATGGCGGCGGAAGCTTTCTTT
TRBV7-2	NA	TRBJ2-5	NA	CASSLSGGGLQETQYF	TGTGCCAGCAGCTTAAGTGGGGGGGGCCTTCAAGAGACCCAGTACTTC
TRBV5-1	NA	TRBJ2-3	TRBD2	CASSLSGTSGVGTDTQYF	TGCGCCAGCAGCTTGTCCGGGACTAGCGGGGTGGGCACAGATACGCAGTATTTT
TRBV18	NA	TRBJ2-6	NA	CASSPLGLSASGANVLTF	TGTGCCAGCTCACCACTCGGACTGAGTGCGTCTGGGGCCAACGTCCTGACTTTC
TRBV28	NA	TRBJ2-2	NA	CASSLWTDSGELFF	TGTGCCAGCAGTTTATGGACGGACAGCGGGGAGCTGTTTTTT
TRBV9	NA	TRBJ1-2	TRBD1	CASSARDRAPLNYGYTF	TGTGCCAGCAGCGCCCGGGACAGGGCCCCCCTAAACTATGGCTACACCTTC
TRBV28	NA	TRBJ1-1	TRBD1	CASSLDRGVNTEAFF	TGTGCCAGCAGTTTGGACAGGGGTGTGAACACTGAAGCTTTCTTT
TRBV21-1	NA	TRBJ1-4	NA	CASSLPGTDKEKLFF	TGTGCCAGCAGCTTACCCGGGACAGATAAAGAAAAACTGTTTTTT
TRBV13	few	TRBJ2-5	TRBD2	CASSTRGSGSLHGETQYF	TGTGCCAGCAGCACCCGGGGTAGCGGGAGTCTCCATGGAGAGACCCAGTACTTC